This paragraph covers one T cell receptor (beta chain) sequence. The antigen is unknown. The assay was immunoSEQ multiplex PCR, and TCRdb's table has in-frame clones only and misses some. The profile shows tens of thousands of clones, roughly 96% of them singletons. The sample belongs to a study of cytomegalovirus exposure and HLA in healthy donors. Study at large: In a later analysis, the roughly 120 validation repertoires were reported to have used the same platform as the 600 to 800 first-cohort repertoires.

Germline values: CDR1 ENHRY, CDR2 SYGVKD. The V end lost 4 bases, the J end lost 1 base, and 8 bases lay between the germline ends. The CDR3 is 13 amino acids. Study findings and constraints: Cytomegalovirus-associated status was assigned to some 160 TCR beta chains. As confirmed in vitro, a few CMV-associated chains were specific for CMV antigens.

J is TRBJ2-7 and V is TRBV10-3; D may be TRBD1 (6 bases). The sample taken for sequencing was PBMCs. The sequence derives from a man between 18 and 29 years old in good health and CMV-seronegative. The CDR3 region is CAISGGQSYEQYF. The CDR3 bases are TGTGCCATCAGTGGGGGACAATCCTACGAGCAGTACTTC.